The clone carrying this TCR beta chain was observed a few times. The antigen is not known. The CDR3 sequence is 16 residues long. V shed 1 base and J 7 bases; nucleotides not matched to a gene: 9. Germline-derived CDR1 and CDR2 are KGHSH and LQKENI. Genomic DNA belonging to each subset was distributed in equal measure over several immunoSEQ plates. Profiling relied on immunoSEQ multiplex PCR, and the TCRdb table lists in-frame clones only, not all of them. The sample has about 1.1 million clones; 77% are singletons. This record belongs to a study of shared clonotypes between healthy human individuals. Whole-study results and caveats: Clonotypes shared by all four sorted-subset donors had higher generation probabilities than non-shared clonotypes.

Caucasian adults living in Nashville, Tennessee, provided all samples. A CD45RA-negative memory subset and a CD45RA+ naive subset were separated from the CD4+ cells. This receptor was taken from a man aged 18-30 years in good health. Some clones in this sample may be carry-over from other donors' samples. This rearrangement joins TRBV18 to TRBJ2-2; 7 bases are a match to TRBD2. The sample was memory CD4+ T cells from PBMCs. Subset specified: CD45RA-negative fraction. The CDR3 DNA reads as TGTGCCAGCTCACCACTAGCGGGTGTTTTGAGCGGGGAGCTGTTTTTT. Its translation: CASSPLAGVLSGELFF.